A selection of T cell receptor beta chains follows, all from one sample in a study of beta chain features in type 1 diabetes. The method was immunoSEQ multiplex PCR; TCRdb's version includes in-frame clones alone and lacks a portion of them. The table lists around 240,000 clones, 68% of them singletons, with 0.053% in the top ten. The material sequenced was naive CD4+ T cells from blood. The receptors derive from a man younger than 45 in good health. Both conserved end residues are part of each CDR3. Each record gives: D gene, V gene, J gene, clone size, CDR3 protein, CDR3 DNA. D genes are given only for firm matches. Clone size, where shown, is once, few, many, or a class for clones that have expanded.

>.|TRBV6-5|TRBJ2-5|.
CASKGFGETQYF
TGTGCCAGCAAAGGCTTCGGGGAGACCCAGTACTTC
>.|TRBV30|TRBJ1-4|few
CAWSFSSTNEKLFF
TGTGCCTGGAGTTTCTCCTCAACTAATGAAAAACTGTTTTTT
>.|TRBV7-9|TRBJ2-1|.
CASSLSYNEQFF
TGTGCCAGCAGCTTAAGTTACAATGAGCAGTTCTTC
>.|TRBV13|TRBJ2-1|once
CASSPVKPPPNEQFF
TGTGCCAGCTCCCCTGTCAAACCACCCCCCAATGAGCAGTTCTTC
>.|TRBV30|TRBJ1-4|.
CAWSSNPEKLFF
TGTGCCTGGAGCTCTAATCCTGAAAAACTGTTTTTT
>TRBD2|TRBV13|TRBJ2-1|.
CASSLVASGYNEQFF
TGTGCCAGCAGCTTAGTCGCTAGCGGATACAATGAGCAGTTCTTC
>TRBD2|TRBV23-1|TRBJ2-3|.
CASPSGPGATHTQYF
TGCGCCAGCCCTAGCGGGCCCGGAGCAACCCATACGCAGTATTTT
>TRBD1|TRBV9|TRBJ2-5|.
CASSVGQKETQYF
TGTGCCAGCAGCGTGGGACAGAAGGAGACCCAGTACTTC
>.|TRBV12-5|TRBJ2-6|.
CASGPRPRGDGANVLTF
TGTGCTAGTGGTCCCAGGCCTCGGGGTGACGGGGCCAACGTCCTGACTTTC
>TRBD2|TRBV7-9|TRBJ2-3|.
CASTDPGLAGRTDTQYF
TGTGCCAGCACCGACCCGGGACTAGCGGGAAGGACAGATACGCAGTATTTT
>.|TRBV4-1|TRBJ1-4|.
CASSQVRNEKLFF
TGCGCCAGCAGCCAAGTCAGGAATGAAAAACTGTTTTTT
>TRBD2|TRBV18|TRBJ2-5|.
CASSVGLAGKETQYF
TGTGCCAGCTCAGTGGGACTAGCGGGAAAAGAGACCCAGTACTTC
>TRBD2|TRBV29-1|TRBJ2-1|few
CSVGLAGPSSYNEQFF
TGCAGCGTGGGACTAGCGGGGCCGAGCTCCTACAATGAGCAGTTCTTC
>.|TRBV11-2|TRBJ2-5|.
CASSLGHKETQYF
TGTGCCAGCAGCTTAGGTCACAAAGAGACCCAGTACTTC
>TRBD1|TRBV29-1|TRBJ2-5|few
CSVEKGGETQYF
TGCAGCGTTGAAAAAGGGGGCGAGACCCAGTACTTC
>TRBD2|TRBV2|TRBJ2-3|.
CASGTSGTGTQYF
TGTGCCAGCGGGACTAGCGGGACTGGTACGCAGTATTTT
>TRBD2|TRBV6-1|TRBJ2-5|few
CASSETSGRAGETQYF
TGTGCCAGCAGTGAAACTAGCGGGAGGGCGGGGGAGACCCAGTACTTC
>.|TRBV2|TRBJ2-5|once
CASSDTGEVETQYF
TGTGCCAGCAGTGACACAGGGGAGGTGGAGACCCAGTACTTC
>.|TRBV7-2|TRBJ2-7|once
CASSSGLTSFAEQYF
TGTGCCAGCAGCTCTGGACTGACCTCTTTCGCCGAGCAGTACTTC
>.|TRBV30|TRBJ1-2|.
CAWLLGGGHGYTF
TGTGCCTGGCTCCTAGGGGGAGGTCATGGCTACACCTTC
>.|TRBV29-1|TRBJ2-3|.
CSRGENTDTQYF
TGCAGCCGGGGAGAAAACACAGATACGCAGTATTTT
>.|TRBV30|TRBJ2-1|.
CAWSVNEQFF
TGTGCCTGGAGTGTCAATGAGCAGTTCTTC
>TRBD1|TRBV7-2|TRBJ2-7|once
CASSPAGTGYYEQYF
TGTGCCAGCAGCCCAGCCGGGACAGGCTACTACGAGCAGTACTTC
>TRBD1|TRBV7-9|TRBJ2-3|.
CASNSRGIDTQYF
TGTGCCAGCAATTCCAGGGGGATAGATACGCAGTATTTT
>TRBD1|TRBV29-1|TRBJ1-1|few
CSVRTGMNTEAFF
TGCAGCGTTCGGACAGGGATGAACACTGAAGCTTTCTTT
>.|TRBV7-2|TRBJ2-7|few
CASSQPEFRPYEQYF
TGTGCCAGCAGCCAGCCCGAATTTCGGCCCTACGAGCAGTACTTC
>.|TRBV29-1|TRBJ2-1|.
CSVEDTVNEQFF
TGCAGCGTCGAAGACACCGTCAATGAGCAGTTCTTC
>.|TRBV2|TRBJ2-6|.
CASSEGARGANVLTF
TGTGCCAGCAGTGAAGGGGCGAGAGGGGCCAACGTCCTGACTTTC
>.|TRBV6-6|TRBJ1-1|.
CASSRDSYTEAFF
TGTGCCAGCAGTAGGGACTCCTACACTGAAGCTTTCTTT
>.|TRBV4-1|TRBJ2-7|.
CASSQPMPGSYEQYF
TGCGCCAGCAGCCAACCTATGCCAGGGAGCTACGAGCAGTACTTC
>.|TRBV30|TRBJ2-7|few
CAWKDSYEQYF
TGTGCCTGGAAAGATTCCTACGAGCAGTACTTC
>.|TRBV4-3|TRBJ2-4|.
CASSQGAAKNIQYF
TGCGCCAGCAGCCAGGGGGCCGCCAAAAACATTCAGTACTTC
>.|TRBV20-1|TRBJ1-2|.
CSAGVSYGYTF
TGCAGTGCTGGAGTCAGCTATGGCTACACCTTC
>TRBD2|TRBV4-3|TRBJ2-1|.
CASSQEASGRMNEQFF
TGCGCCAGCAGCCAAGAGGCTAGCGGGAGAATGAATGAGCAGTTCTTC
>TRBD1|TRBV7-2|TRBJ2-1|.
CASSVDRGLYNEQFF
TGTGCCAGCAGCGTCGACAGGGGGCTGTACAATGAGCAGTTCTTC
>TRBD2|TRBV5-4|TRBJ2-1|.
CASSSSGTSGYNEQFF
TGTGCCAGCAGCTCCTCCGGGACTAGCGGATACAATGAGCAGTTCTTC
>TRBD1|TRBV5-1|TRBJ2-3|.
CASSFPGTEYF
TGCGCCAGCAGCTTCCCCGGGACAGAGTATTTT
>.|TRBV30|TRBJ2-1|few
CACKRGPSSYNEQFF
TGTGCCTGCAAAAGGGGCCCGAGCTCCTACAATGAGCAGTTCTTC
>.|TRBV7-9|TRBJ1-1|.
CASSVEAGANTEAFF
TGTGCCAGCAGCGTAGAGGCAGGTGCCAACACTGAAGCTTTCTTT
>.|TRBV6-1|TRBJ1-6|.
CASREGTGNSPLHF
TGTGCCAGCAGGGAGGGGACTGGGAATTCACCCCTCCACTTT
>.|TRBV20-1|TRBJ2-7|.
CSATKTGEQYF
TGCAGTGCTACCAAGACTGGTGAGCAGTACTTC
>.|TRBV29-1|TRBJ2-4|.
CSVKGRLAKNIQYF
TGCAGCGTTAAGGGCCGGCTAGCCAAAAACATTCAGTACTTC
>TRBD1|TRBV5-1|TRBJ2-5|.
CASSSWTGKETQYF
TGCGCCAGCAGCTCCTGGACAGGGAAGGAGACCCAGTACTTC
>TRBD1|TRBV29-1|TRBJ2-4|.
CSVEERDRAKNIQYF
TGCAGCGTTGAGGAGAGGGACAGAGCCAAAAACATTCAGTACTTC
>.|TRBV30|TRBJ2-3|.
CAWSLPPTDTQYF
TGTGCCTGGAGCCTTCCCCCCACAGATACGCAGTATTTT
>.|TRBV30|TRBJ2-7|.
CAWSGLSYEQYF
TGTGCCTGGAGCGGACTCTCCTACGAGCAGTACTTC
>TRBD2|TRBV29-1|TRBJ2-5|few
CSVEGFRLAGAGTQETQYF
TGCAGCGTTGAAGGTTTCCGGCTAGCGGGGGCCGGTACTCAAGAGACCCAGTACTTC
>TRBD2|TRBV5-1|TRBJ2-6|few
CASSSGASGGANVLTF
TGCGCCAGCAGCAGCGGGGCCTCGGGAGGGGCCAACGTCCTGACTTTC
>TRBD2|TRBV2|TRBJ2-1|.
CASSASTSSGWFF
TGTGCCAGCAGCGCCTCGACCTCTAGCGGATGGTTCTTC
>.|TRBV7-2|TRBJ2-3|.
CASSLNEIDTQYF
TGTGCCAGCAGCTTAAATGAAATTGATACGCAGTATTTT
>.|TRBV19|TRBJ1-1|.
CASRLNTEAFF
TGTGCCAGCAGATTGAACACTGAAGCTTTCTTT
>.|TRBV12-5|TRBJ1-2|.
CASGLPQAVKPYYGYTF
TGTGCTAGTGGTTTGCCACAGGCAGTCAAGCCCTACTATGGCTACACCTTC
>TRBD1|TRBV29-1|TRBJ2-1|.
CSASQGARNNEQFF
TGCAGCGCGTCCCAGGGGGCGCGGAACAATGAGCAGTTCTTC
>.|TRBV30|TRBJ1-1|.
CAWGPPNTEAFF
TGTGCCTGGGGACCTCCTAACACTGAAGCTTTCTTT
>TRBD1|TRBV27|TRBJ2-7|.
CASSIRQGSSYEQYF
TGTGCCAGCAGTATCAGACAGGGATCTTCCTACGAGCAGTACTTC
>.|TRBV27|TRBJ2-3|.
CASSSYYRDTATDTQYF
TGTGCCAGCAGTTCGTACTACCGGGACACAGCCACAGATACGCAGTATTTT
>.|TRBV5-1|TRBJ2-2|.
CASSLAGIPTGELFF
TGCGCCAGCAGCTTGGCCGGAATCCCCACCGGGGAGCTGTTTTTT
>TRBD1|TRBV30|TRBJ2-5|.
CACLGQGPPTQYF
TGTGCCTGCCTGGGACAGGGCCCACCAACCCAGTACTTC